A selection of T cell receptor beta chains follows, all from one sample in a study of T cell changes during pregnancy in multiple sclerosis. Clones were read by immunoSEQ multiplex PCR, and TCRdb kept only the in-frame ones, dropping some. Of approximately 60,000 clones listed, 85% to 95% are singletons. The material sequenced was CD8+ T cells from peripheral blood mononuclear cells, taken in the third trimester of pregnancy. Source of these receptors: a female donor with multiple sclerosis, enrolled in a pregnancy study. Both conserved end residues are part of each CDR3. The order of the fields is D gene, V gene, J gene, clone size, CDR3 DNA, CDR3 protein. The D gene is left open where the match is weak. Expanded clones are given a class, and other clones once, few, many or no size at all.

-,TRBV19,TRBJ2-2,-,TGTGCCAGTATCAGGGGTACCGGGGAGCTGTTTTTT,CASIRGTGELFF
-,TRBV29-1,TRBJ2-3,-,TGCAGCGTTGGTGGGCTGGACACAGATACGCAGTATTTT,CSVGGLDTDTQYF
TRBD1,TRBV6-1,TRBJ1-5,-,TGTGCCAGCAGTCCCTCGGACAGGGATGATCAGCCCCAGCATTTT,CASSPSDRDDQPQHF
-,TRBV21-1,TRBJ2-5,-,TGTGCCAGCAGCAAACGAAGATGGACAGGGGGCAGGAAGACCCAGTACTTC,CASSKRRWTGGRKTQYF
TRBD2,TRBV7-8,TRBJ2-3,-,TGTGCCAGCAGCTTAAGGCGGGAGAGGTTGCATACGCAGTATTTT,CASSLRRERLHTQYF
-,TRBV5-5,TRBJ2-7,-,TGTGCCAGCAGCTTGAGGTGGTTTGGCGGGTTGGACTCTTGGGAGCAGTACTTC,CASSLRWFGGLDSWEQYF
-,TRBV7-9,TRBJ2-7,-,TGTGCCAGCAGCCCCCCCGGGGTTAGCTCCTACGAGCAGTACTTC,CASSPPGVSSYEQYF
TRBD1,TRBV2,TRBJ2-1,-,TGTGCCAGCTCAAGTTCCCCCGGGACAGGCCACAATGAGCAGTTCTTC,CASSSSPGTGHNEQFF
TRBD2,TRBV6-5,TRBJ2-3,-,TGTGCCAGCAGTTACTCGGGGGAGGGCCTAACAGATACGCAGTATTTT,CASSYSGEGLTDTQYF
TRBD1,TRBV5-1,TRBJ2-7,once,TGCGCCAGCAGCTTGCTCTCGACAGGGGAACTCTACGAGCAGTACTTC,CASSLLSTGELYEQYF
TRBD2,TRBV2,TRBJ2-1,-,TGTGCCAGCAGTGACCCTACTAGCGGGAGGGCCTGGTTATACAATGAGCAGTTCTTC,CASSDPTSGRAWLYNEQFF
-,TRBV4-1,TRBJ1-4,-,TGCGCCAGCAGCCTAAGGGACACCTCTTCGGGTGAAAAACTGTTTTTT,CASSLRDTSSGEKLFF
-,TRBV6-6,TRBJ2-7,-,TGTGCCAGCAGTTACGCGGACAGCTACGAGCAGTACTTC,CASSYADSYEQYF
TRBD2,TRBV13,TRBJ2-7,-,TGTGCCAGCACCTCTCGGACTAGCGGGAGGTCTAAGTACGAGCAGTACTTC,CASTSRTSGRSKYEQYF
TRBD1,TRBV18,TRBJ1-2,-,TGTGCCAGCTCACCCCTGACAGGGAATGGCTACACCTTC,CASSPLTGNGYTF
TRBD2,TRBV4-1,TRBJ2-1,-,TGCGCCAGCAGCCAAGGGGCTAGCGGGATCTACAATGAGCAGTTCTTC,CASSQGASGIYNEQFF
TRBD2,TRBV25-1,TRBJ2-2,-,TGTGCCAGCAGTGAACTGGGACTAGCGGGAGGCGGGGAGCTGTTTTTT,CASSELGLAGGGELFF
-,TRBV7-3,TRBJ2-3,-,TGTGCCAGCTGGGGGCTAGGGGATACGCAGTATTTT,CASWGLGDTQYF
TRBD1,TRBV6-1,TRBJ1-5,-,TGTGCCAGCAGTCAAGAGGCGGGACAGGGTTATCAGCCCCAGCATTTT,CASSQEAGQGYQPQHF
TRBD2,TRBV7-9,TRBJ2-7,-,TGTGCCAGCAGCCATGGCGGGAGGACCTACGAGCAGTACTTC,CASSHGGRTYEQYF
TRBD1,TRBV13,TRBJ1-1,once,TGTGCCAGCAGCTTGCACAGGGGGGCGGGCACTGAAGCTTTCTTT,CASSLHRGAGTEAFF
TRBD2,TRBV5-6,TRBJ2-3,-,TGTGCCAGCAGCCCGGGACTAGCGGGCGGATTTTTTAGCACAGATACGCAGTATTTT,CASSPGLAGGFFSTDTQYF
TRBD1,TRBV4-1,TRBJ1-4,once,TGCGCCAGCAGCCAAGATCACCGGGACAGCCATGAAAAACTGTTTTTT,CASSQDHRDSHEKLFF
TRBD2,TRBV14,TRBJ2-3,once,TGTGCCAGCAGCCAAGTGCCCCCGGGACTAGCCGTCATCCCTTGGCAGTATTTT,CASSQVPPGLAVIPWQYF
-,TRBV27,TRBJ2-1,once,TGTGCCAGCAGTTCTTACCCGAGTACTTACAATGAGCAGTTCTTC,CASSSYPSTYNEQFF
-,TRBV6-6,TRBJ2-7,once,TGTGCCAGCAGTTATACGGTCGGGTACGAGCAGTACTTC,CASSYTVGYEQYF
TRBD1,TRBV6-5,TRBJ2-7,-,TGTGCCAGCAGTTACGACGGGAACAGGGGATACGAGCAGTACTTC,CASSYDGNRGYEQYF
-,TRBV5-6,TRBJ1-4,-,TGTGCCAGCAGCTTGTGGTTCCGGGGTAACGAAAAACTGTTTTTT,CASSLWFRGNEKLFF
TRBD1,TRBV5-5,TRBJ2-7,-,TGTGCCAGCAGCCGGACAGGGGGCTACGACGAGCAGTACTTC,CASSRTGGYDEQYF
TRBD1,TRBV23-1,TRBJ2-1,-,TGCGCCAGCAGTCAAGCGATCAACGGGACAGGGGGAAATGAGCAGTTCTTC,CASSQAINGTGGNEQFF
-,TRBV19,TRBJ2-1,-,TGTGCCAGTATAAAAAAGGGGACAGGGCTAACGGGAGGGCCGCACAATGAGCAGTTCTTC,CASIKKGTGLTGGPHNEQFF
-,TRBV28,TRBJ2-7,-,TGTGCCAGCAGTGAGCCGGGGTACGAGCAGTACTTC,CASSEPGYEQYF
-,TRBV7-6,TRBJ2-3,-,TGTGCCAGCAGCTCGGGGGGCGGAGATACGCAGTATTTT,CASSSGGGDTQYF
-,TRBV4-1,TRBJ2-2,-,TGCGCCAGCAGCCATGGACAGAACACCGGGGAGCTGTTTTTT,CASSHGQNTGELFF
TRBD1,TRBV7-9,TRBJ2-5,once,TGTGCCAGTTTGCCAGGGGGCTCAGAGACCCAGTACTTC,CASLPGGSETQYF
TRBD2,TRBV27,TRBJ2-1,-,TGTGCCAGCAGTGCCGGGAGGATGAGCTCCTACAATGAGCAGTTCTTC,CASSAGRMSSYNEQFF
-,TRBV19,TRBJ1-5,once,TGTGCCAGTAGTATTTCGGGGGAAATTCAGCCCCAGCATTTT,CASSISGEIQPQHF
-,TRBV13,TRBJ2-7,-,TGTGCCAGCAGCTTAGTAGCGGAGGGCGGGGACGAGCAGTACTTC,CASSLVAEGGDEQYF
TRBD2,TRBV2,TRBJ2-1,-,TGTGCCAGCAGCCCAGCGGGAGGGGGAAGGGATGAGCAGTTCTTC,CASSPAGGGRDEQFF
TRBD2,TRBV4-2,TRBJ2-1,-,TGTGCCAGCAGCCTAGCGGGGGAGACCGTCAATGAGCAGTTCTTC,CASSLAGETVNEQFF
TRBD1,TRBV28,TRBJ1-5,-,TGTGCCAGCAGGAGAACAGGGGGAGGCAATCAGCCCCAGCATTTT,CASRRTGGGNQPQHF
TRBD2,TRBV27,TRBJ2-7,once,TGTGCCAGCAGATTAGCGGGGTCCTACGAGCAGTACTTC,CASRLAGSYEQYF